This T cell receptor (beta chain) was profiled in a study of T cell responses to AZD1222 COVID-19 vaccine. The study's findings and limits: Vaccine-associated CD4 TCRs ranged over spike, dominating at 160-218 and 743-854.

Repertoires were generated with immunoSEQ multiplex PCR, while TCRdb's copy carries only in-frame clones and drops some. The data contain roughly 120,000 clones, approximately 88% of them singletons. The CDR3 is 15 amino acids. Per germline, CDR1 KGHSH and CDR2 LQKENI. J lost 5 bases, V lost 3 bases, and 9 bases had no gene match. Concerning this clone: Its antigen remains unidentified.

The sequenced sample was peripheral blood, obtained 28 days after the second AZD1222 dose. The TCR comes from an adult who received the AZD1222 COVID-19 vaccine. The chain employs TRBV18 and TRBJ2-5; 7 nucleotides agree with TRBD1. DNA for the CDR3: TGTGCCAGCTCACCTCAAGGGGGACAGCAGGAGACCCAGTACTTC. Translated: CASSPQGGQQETQYF.